This TCR beta chain was captured in a study of technical replicates of blood from several donors. The CDR3 runs to 13 residues. The germline V gene encodes CDR1 SGHRS and CDR2 YFSETQ. Trimming pared 1 base from V and 5 bases from J, leaving 10 bases between. This clone was picked up a small number of times. Sequenced by immunoSEQ multiplex PCR; TCRdb stores in-frame clones only, minus some. The profile shows roughly 76,000 clones, 86% of them singletons. The TCR originated in a human donor in good health. Some clones in this sample may be carry-over from other donors' samples. The chain combines TRBV5-1 with TRBJ2-7, with D possibly matching TRBD1 (6 bases). Sample: PBMCs. The CDR3 sequence is CASSLTDSDEQYF. Here the CDR3 DNA reads TGCGCCAGCAGCTTGACGGACAGTGACGAGCAGTACTTC.